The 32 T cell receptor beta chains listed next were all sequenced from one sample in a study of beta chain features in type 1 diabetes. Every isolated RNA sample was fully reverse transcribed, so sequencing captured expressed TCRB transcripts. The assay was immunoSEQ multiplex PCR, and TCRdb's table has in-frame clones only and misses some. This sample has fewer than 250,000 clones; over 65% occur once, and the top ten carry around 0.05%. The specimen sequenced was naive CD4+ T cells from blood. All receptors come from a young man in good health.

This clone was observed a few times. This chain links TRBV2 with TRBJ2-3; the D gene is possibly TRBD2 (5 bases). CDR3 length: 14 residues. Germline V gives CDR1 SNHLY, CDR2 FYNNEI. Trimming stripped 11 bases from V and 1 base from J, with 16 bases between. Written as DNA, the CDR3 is TGTGCCTCTCCCGACGGGATGCGCACAGATACGCAGTATTTT. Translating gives CASPDGMRTDTQYF. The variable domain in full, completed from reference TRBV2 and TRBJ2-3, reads EPEVTQTPSHQVTQMGQEVILRCVPISNHLYFYWYRQILGQKVEFLVSFYNNEISEKSEIFDDQFSVERPDGSNFTLKIRSTKLEDSAMYFCASPDGMRTDTQYFGPGTRLTVL.

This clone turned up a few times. This CDR3 is CAWSGEGETQYF. CDR3 nucleotides: TGTGCCTGGAGTGGAGAGGGGGAGACCCAGTACTTC. The rearrangement uses TRBV30 and TRBJ2-5; D may match TRBD1 or TRBD2 (5 bases each). Germline CDR1 and CDR2: GTSNPN and SVGIG (reference sequence). CDR3 length: 12 amino acids. Trimming left V 1 base short and J 5 bases short, with 8 bases between.

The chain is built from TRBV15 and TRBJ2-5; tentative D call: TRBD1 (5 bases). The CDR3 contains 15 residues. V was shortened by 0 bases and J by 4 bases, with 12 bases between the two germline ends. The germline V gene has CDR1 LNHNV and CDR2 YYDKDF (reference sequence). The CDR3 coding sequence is TGTGCCACCAGCAGAGAGGGGCTGGGAAGAGAGACCCAGTACTTC. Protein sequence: CATSREGLGRETQYF. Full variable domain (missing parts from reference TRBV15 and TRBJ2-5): DAMVIQNPRYQVTQFGKPVTLSCSQTLNHNVMYWYQQKSSQAPKLLFHYYDKDFNNEADTPDNFQSRRPNTSFCFLDIRSPGLGDTAMYLCATSREGLGRETQYFGPGTRLLVL.

Here the CDR3 reads CASSYRVSDEQFF. The CDR3 DNA reads TGCGCCAGCAGCTACAGGGTTAGCGATGAGCAGTTCTTC. The chain uses TRBV5-1 and TRBJ2-1, with D possibly being TRBD1 (6 bases). Germline V CDR1 and CDR2: SGHRS, YFSETQ. V was clipped by 3 bases and J by 8 bases, with 12 bases between them. The CDR3 spans 13 residues.

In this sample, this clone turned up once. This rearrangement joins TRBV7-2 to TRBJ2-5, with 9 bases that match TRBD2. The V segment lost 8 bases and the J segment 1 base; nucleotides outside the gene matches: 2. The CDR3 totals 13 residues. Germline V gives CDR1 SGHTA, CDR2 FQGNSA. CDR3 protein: CASGGGGQETQYF. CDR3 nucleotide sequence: TGTGCCAGCGGCGGGGGGGGCCAAGAGACCCAGTACTTC.

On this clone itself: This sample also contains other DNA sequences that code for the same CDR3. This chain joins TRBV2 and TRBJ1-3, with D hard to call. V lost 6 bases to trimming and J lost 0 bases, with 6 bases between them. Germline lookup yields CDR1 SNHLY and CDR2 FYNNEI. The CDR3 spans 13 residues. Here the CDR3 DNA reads TGTGCCAGCAGGGGCGACTCTGGAAACACCATATATTTT. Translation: CASRGDSGNTIYF.

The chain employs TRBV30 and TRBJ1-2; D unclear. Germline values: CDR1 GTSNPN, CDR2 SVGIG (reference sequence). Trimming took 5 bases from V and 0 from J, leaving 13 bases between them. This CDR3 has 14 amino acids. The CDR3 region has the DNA TGTGCCTGGGCCCGAAGGGCGTCTAACTATGGCTACACCTTC. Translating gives CAWARRASNYGYTF.

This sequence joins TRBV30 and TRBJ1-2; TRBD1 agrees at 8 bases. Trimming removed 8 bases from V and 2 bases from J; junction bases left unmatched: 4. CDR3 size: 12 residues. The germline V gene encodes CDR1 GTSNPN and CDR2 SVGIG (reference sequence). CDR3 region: CALDRGNYGYTF. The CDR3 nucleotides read TGTGCCCTAGACAGGGGAAACTATGGCTACACCTTC. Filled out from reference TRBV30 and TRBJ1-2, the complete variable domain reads SQTIHQWPATLVQPVGSPLSLECTVEGTSNPNLYWYRQAAGRGLQLLFYSVGIGQISSEVPQNLSASRPQDRQFILSSKKLLLSDSGFYLCALDRGNYGYTFGSGTRLTVV.

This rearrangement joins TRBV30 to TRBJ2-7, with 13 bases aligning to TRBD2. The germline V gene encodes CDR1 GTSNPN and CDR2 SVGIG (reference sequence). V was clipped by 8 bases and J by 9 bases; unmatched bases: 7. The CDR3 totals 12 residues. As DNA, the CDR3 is TGTGCCAGAAGACTAGCGGGAGGTCCGCAGTACTTC. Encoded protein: CARRLAGGPQYF.

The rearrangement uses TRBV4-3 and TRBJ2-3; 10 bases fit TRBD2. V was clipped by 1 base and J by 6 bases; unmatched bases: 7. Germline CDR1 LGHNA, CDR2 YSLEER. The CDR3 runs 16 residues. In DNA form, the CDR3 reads TGCGCCAGCAGCCAAGTGGGGCTAGCGGGAGCGGATACGCAGTATTTT. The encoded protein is CASSQVGLAGADTQYF.

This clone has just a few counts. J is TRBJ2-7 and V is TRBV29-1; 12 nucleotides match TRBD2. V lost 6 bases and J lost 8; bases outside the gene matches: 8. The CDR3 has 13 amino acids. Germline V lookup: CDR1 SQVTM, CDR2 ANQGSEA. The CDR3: CSVMGLAGLQQYF. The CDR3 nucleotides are TGCAGCGTAATGGGACTAGCGGGTCTTCAGCAGTACTTC.

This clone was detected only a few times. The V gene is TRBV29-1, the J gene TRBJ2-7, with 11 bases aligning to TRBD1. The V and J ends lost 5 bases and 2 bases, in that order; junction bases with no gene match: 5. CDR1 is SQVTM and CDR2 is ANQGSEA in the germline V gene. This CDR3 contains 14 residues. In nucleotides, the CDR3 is TGCAGCGTTCAACCGGGACAGGGGGCCTACGAGCAGTACTTC. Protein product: CSVQPGQGAYEQYF.

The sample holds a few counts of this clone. CDR3 in DNA: TGTGCCAGCAGCGGGGGTTCTGGGACCCAGTACTTC. Amino acids: CASSGGSGTQYF. This chain connects TRBV9 to TRBJ2-5; no clear D. The CDR3 is made up of 12 amino acids. Per the germline V gene, CDR1 is SGDLS and CDR2 is YYNGEE. Deletions cut 3 bases from V and 7 bases from J, with 10 bases between.

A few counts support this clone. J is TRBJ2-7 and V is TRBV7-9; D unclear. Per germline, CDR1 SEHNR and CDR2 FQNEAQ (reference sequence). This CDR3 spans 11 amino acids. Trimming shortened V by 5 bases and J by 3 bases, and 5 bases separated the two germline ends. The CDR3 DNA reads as TGTGCCAGCAGCCAATTCTACGAGCAGTACTTC. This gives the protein CASSQFYEQYF.

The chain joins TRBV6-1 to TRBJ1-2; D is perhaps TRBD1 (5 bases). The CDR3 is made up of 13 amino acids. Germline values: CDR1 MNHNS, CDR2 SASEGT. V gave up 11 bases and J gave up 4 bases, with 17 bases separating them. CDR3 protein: CAGAGYVGYGYTF. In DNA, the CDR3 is TGTGCCGGGGCCGGGTACGTCGGCTATGGCTACACCTTC.

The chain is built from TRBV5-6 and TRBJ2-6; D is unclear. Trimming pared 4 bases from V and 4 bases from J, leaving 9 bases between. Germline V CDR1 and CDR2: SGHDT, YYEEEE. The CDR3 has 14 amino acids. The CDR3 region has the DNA TGTGCCAGCAGCCCGACCACGGGGGCCAACGTCCTGACTTTC. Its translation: CASSPTTGANVLTF.

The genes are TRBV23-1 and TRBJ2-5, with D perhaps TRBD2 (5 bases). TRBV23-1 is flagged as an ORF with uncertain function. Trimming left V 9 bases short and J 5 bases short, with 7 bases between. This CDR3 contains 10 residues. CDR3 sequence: CARREETQYF. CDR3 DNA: TGCGCCAGGAGGGAGGAGACCCAGTACTTC.

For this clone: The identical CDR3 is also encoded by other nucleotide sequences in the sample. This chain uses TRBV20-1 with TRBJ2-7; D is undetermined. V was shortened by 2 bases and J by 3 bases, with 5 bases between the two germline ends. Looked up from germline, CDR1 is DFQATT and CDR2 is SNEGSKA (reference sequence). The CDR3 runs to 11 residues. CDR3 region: CSARLSYEQYF. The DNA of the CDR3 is TGCAGTGCTAGACTGAGCTACGAGCAGTACTTC.

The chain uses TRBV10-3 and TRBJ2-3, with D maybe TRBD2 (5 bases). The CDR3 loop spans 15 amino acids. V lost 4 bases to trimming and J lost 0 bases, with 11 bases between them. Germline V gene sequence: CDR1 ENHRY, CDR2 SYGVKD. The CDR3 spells CAISAGLSSTDTQYF. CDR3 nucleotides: TGTGCCATCAGTGCTGGACTCTCTAGCACAGATACGCAGTATTTT.

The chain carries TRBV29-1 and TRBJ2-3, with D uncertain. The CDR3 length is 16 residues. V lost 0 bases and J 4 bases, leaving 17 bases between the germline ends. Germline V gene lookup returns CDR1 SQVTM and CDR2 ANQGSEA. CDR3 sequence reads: CSVEDTRRAPSDTQYF. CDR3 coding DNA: TGCAGCGTTGAAGATACGAGACGGGCTCCGTCAGATACGCAGTATTTT.

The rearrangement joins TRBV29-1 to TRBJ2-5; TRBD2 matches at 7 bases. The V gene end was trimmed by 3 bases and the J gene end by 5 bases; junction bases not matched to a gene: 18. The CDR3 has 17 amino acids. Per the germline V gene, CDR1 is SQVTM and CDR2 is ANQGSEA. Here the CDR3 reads CSVDSRLLAVSRETQYF. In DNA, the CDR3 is TGCAGCGTTGATAGTCGTCTCCTAGCGGTTTCGAGGGAGACCCAGTACTTC.

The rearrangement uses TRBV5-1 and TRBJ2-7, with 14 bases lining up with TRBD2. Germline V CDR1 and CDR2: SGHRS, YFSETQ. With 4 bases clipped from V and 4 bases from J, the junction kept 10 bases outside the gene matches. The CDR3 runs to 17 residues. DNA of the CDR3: TGCGCCAGCAGCCCATTCACCGGGACTAGCGGGAGTTACGAGCAGTACTTC. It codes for CASSPFTGTSGSYEQYF.

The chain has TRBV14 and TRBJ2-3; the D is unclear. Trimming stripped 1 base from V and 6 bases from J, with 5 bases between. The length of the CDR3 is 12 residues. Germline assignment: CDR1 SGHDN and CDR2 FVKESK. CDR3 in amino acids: CASSQVGDTQYF. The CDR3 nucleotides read TGTGCCAGCAGCCAAGTAGGGGATACGCAGTATTTT.

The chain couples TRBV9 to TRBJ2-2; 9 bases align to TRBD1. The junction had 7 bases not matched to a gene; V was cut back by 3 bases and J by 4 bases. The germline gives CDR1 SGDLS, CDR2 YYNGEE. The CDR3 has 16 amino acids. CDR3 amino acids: CASSGPGTGLTGELFF. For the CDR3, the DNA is TGTGCCAGCAGCGGTCCCGGGACAGGGCTCACCGGGGAGCTGTTTTTT.

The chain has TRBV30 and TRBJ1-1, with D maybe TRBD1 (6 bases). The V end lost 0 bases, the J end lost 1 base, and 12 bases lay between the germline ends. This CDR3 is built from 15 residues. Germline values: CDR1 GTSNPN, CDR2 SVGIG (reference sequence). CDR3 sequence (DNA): TGTGCCTGGAGTGTACCGGGACATAAGAACACTGAAGCTTTCTTT. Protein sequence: CAWSVPGHKNTEAFF. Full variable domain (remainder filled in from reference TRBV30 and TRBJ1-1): SQTIHQWPATLVQPVGSPLSLECTVEGTSNPNLYWYRQAAGRGLQLLFYSVGIGQISSEVPQNLSASRPQDRQFILSSKKLLLSDSGFYLCAWSVPGHKNTEAFFGQGTRLTVV.

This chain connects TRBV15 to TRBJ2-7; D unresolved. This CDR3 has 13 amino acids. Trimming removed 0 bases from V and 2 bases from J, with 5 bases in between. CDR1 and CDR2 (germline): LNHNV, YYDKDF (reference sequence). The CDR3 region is CATSRDPAYEQYF. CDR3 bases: TGTGCCACCAGCAGAGATCCCGCCTACGAGCAGTACTTC.

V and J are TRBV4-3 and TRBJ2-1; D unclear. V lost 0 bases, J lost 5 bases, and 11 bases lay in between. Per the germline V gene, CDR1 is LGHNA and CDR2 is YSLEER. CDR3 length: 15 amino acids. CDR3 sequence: CASSQDPAADNEQFF. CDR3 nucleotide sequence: TGCGCCAGCAGCCAAGATCCGGCAGCAGACAATGAGCAGTTCTTC.

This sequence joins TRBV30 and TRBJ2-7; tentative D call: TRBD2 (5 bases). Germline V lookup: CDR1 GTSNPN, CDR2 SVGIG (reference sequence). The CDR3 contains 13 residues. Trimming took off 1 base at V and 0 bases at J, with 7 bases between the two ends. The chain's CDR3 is CAWSGGISYEQYF. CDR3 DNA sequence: TGTGCCTGGAGTGGAGGGATCTCCTACGAGCAGTACTTC. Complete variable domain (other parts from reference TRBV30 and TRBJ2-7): SQTIHQWPATLVQPVGSPLSLECTVEGTSNPNLYWYRQAAGRGLQLLFYSVGIGQISSEVPQNLSASRPQDRQFILSSKKLLLSDSGFYLCAWSGGISYEQYFGPGTRLTVT.

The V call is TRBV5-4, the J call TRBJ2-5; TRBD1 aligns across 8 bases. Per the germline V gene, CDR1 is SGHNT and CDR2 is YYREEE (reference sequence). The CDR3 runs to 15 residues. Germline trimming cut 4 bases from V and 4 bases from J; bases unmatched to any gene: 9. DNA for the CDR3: TGTGCCAGCAGCACTCCCGGGACAGGTCGAGAGACCCAGTACTTC. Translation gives CASSTPGTGRETQYF.

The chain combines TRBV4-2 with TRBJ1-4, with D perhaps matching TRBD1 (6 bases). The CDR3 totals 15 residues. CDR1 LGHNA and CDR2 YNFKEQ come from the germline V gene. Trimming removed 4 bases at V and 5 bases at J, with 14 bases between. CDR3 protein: CASSPNTGQNEKLFF. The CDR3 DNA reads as TGTGCCAGCAGCCCAAATACAGGGCAAAATGAAAAACTGTTTTTT.

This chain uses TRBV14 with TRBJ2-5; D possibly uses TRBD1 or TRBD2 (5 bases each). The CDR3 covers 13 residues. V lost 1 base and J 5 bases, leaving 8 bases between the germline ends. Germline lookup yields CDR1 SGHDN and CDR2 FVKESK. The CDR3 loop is CASSQGDGETQYF. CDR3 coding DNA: TGTGCCAGCAGCCAAGGGGACGGGGAGACCCAGTACTTC.

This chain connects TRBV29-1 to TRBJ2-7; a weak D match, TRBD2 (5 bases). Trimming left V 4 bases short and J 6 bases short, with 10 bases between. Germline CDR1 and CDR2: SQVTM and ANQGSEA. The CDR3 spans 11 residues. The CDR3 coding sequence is TGCAGCGTTGGAGGGCCAGGCGAGCAGTACTTC. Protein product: CSVGGPGEQYF.